Each of the 28 T cell receptor beta chains below was sequenced from the same sample in a study of CD8 T cells in ankylosing spondylitis. TCRdb redid the calling of the 5' RACE reads with MiXCR, one entry per CDR3 protein. In the table there are under 250,000 distinct CDR3 sequences, 8% to 10% of which are singletons. Specimen: blood, either unsorted or a sorted T cell fraction (not recorded which). These receptors all stem from a female donor with ankylosing spondylitis or in good health (not recorded which).

This clonotype turned up a few times. This chain uses TRBV6-2 or TRBV6-3 with TRBJ2-1; D is perhaps TRBD1 (5 bases). The CDR3 length is 14 residues. Trimming stripped 6 bases from V and 2 bases from J, with 11 bases between. Germline CDR1 MNHEY, CDR2 SVGEGT. In DNA form, the CDR3 reads TGTGCCAGCAGCGAAGGGGTAACCTACAATGAGCAGTTCTTC. This encodes CASSEGVTYNEQFF.

This clonotype appeared many times. This chain links TRBV29-1 with TRBJ2-1; 9 nucleotides line up with TRBD2. With V trimmed by 3 bases and J by 4 bases, 1 base remained unmatched. Germline values: CDR1 SQVTM, CDR2 ANQGSEA. The CDR3 spans 13 residues. CDR3 in amino acids: CSVEREGYNEQFF. The CDR3 DNA sequence: TGCAGCGTTGAGCGGGAGGGGTACAATGAGCAGTTCTTC.

This clonotype occurred many times. This chain links TRBV6-1 with TRBJ2-3; tentatively, D is TRBD2 (6 bases). CDR1 is MNHNS and CDR2 is SASEGT in the germline V gene. Trimming pared 7 bases from V and 2 bases from J, leaving 19 bases between. The CDR3 covers 16 residues. The CDR3 DNA is TGTGCCAGCATGCGCCGGAGTGGGGGGAACACAGATACGCAGTATTTT. It specifies CASMRRSGGNTDTQYF.

This clonotype was counted many times. The rearrangement joins TRBV5-1 to TRBJ2-5; 7 bases align to TRBD1. CDR3 length equals 13 residues. Germline V gene lookup returns CDR1 SGHRS and CDR2 YFSETQ. Trimming took 3 bases from V and 3 from J; bases not matched to a gene: 2. The CDR3 loop is CASSSDREETQYF. Here the CDR3 DNA reads TGCGCCAGCAGCTCCGACAGGGAAGAGACCCAGTACTTC.

This clonotype has a count of ten or more. Here the CDR3 reads CASSVRTLGRNEQFF. CDR3 nucleotide sequence: TGTGCCAGTAGCGTACGTACCCTGGGGCGGAATGAGCAGTTCTTC. V and J are TRBV19 and TRBJ2-1, with D possibly TRBD1 on 5 matching bases. This CDR3 region has 15 residues. Germline CDR1 LNHDA, CDR2 SQIVND (reference sequence). The ends were cut back, 6 bases at V and 7 bases at J, with 19 bases in the middle.

The V and J genes are TRBV5-1 and TRBJ2-1; 9 bases agree with TRBD1. The CDR3 loop spans 14 amino acids. With 2 bases clipped from V and 7 bases from J, the junction kept 4 bases outside the gene matches. CDR1 SGHRS and CDR2 YFSETQ come from the germline V gene. The CDR3 region has the DNA TGCGCCAGCAGCTTAAGGACAGGGGTAAATGAGCAGTTCTTC. This sequence encodes CASSLRTGVNEQFF.

This clonotype has ten or more counts. The chain uses TRBV10-3 and TRBJ2-7; the D is unclear. V was clipped by 6 bases and J by 7 bases, with 10 bases between them. Germline V gene data show CDR1 as ENHRY and CDR2 as SYGVKD. The CDR3 is 11 residues long. The CDR3, as DNA: TGTGCCATCAGCTTCCAAGGGGAGCAGTACTTC. Translation: CAISFQGEQYF.

This clonotype was recorded at least ten times. The chain links TRBV12-3 or TRBV12-4 to TRBJ2-1; 9 nucleotides agree with TRBD2. The V and J ends lost 5 bases and 6 bases, in that order; junction bases with no gene match: 5. This CDR3 is built from 14 residues. In DNA form, the CDR3 reads TGTGCCAGCAGTCCCGGGACTAGCCCCAATGAGCAGTTCTTC. It translates to CASSPGTSPNEQFF.

The chain is built from TRBV5-2 and TRBJ2-2; the table calls TRBD1, which could not be checked here. TRBV5-2 is a pseudogene locus. The CDR3 runs to 14 residues. CDR3 sequence reads: CARGPGLRSWELFF. Written as DNA, the CDR3 is TGTGCCAGGGGCCCCGGGCTCCGGTCCTGGGAGCTGTTTTTT.

This clonotype was counted ten times or more. The V call is TRBV5-1, the J call TRBJ1-2, with no clear D. Germline-derived CDR1 and CDR2 are SGHRS and YFSETQ. V lost 0 bases and J lost 7, with 7 bases in between. This CDR3 has 12 residues. CDR3 in amino acids: CASSLEVGGYTF. CDR3 bases: TGCGCCAGCAGCTTGGAGGTTGGTGGCTACACCTTC.

This clonotype was counted at least ten times. This sequence joins TRBV14 and TRBJ1-1; 8 nucleotides line up with TRBD1. V shed 4 bases, J shed 4 bases, and the junction held 2 bases outside the gene matches. CDR1 and CDR2 (germline): SGHDN, FVKESK. CDR3 length equals 13 residues. The CDR3 here is CASSRDRGTEAFF. DNA of the CDR3: TGTGCCAGCAGCCGAGACAGGGGCACTGAAGCTTTCTTT.

This clonotype was counted many times. This sequence joins TRBV6-2 or TRBV6-3 and TRBJ2-7; D possibly matches TRBD1 or TRBD2 (5 bases each). Per the germline V gene, CDR1 is MNHEY and CDR2 is SVGEGT. CDR3 size: 16 residues. V was shortened by 2 bases and J by 6 bases, with 20 bases between the two germline ends. The CDR3 nucleotides are TGTGCCAGCAGTTACCCGCCGGGACCCCCTCGGGGCGAGCAGTACTTC. Amino acids: CASSYPPGPPRGEQYF.

Many counts were recorded for this clonotype. CDR3 sequence (DNA): TGTGCCAGCTCACCGGTTTTCGGAGCCTATGGCTACACCTTC. This encodes CASSPVFGAYGYTF. This rearrangement joins TRBV18 to TRBJ1-2, with D unclear. The CDR3 spans 14 residues. Trimming took 3 bases from V and 4 from J, leaving 12 bases between them. The germline V gene has CDR1 KGHSH and CDR2 LQKENI.

This clonotype was counted many times. V and J are TRBV29-1 and TRBJ2-7; no definite D call. V dropped 5 bases and J dropped 2 bases, with 10 bases sitting between them. Germline V CDR1 and CDR2: SQVTM, ANQGSEA. This CDR3 has 12 amino acids. The CDR3 reads CSVSDGTYEQYF. The CDR3 nucleotides read TGCAGCGTTTCGGACGGTACCTACGAGCAGTACTTC.

This clonotype was picked up a small number of times. The chain recombines TRBV7-9 with TRBJ2-7; 10 bases match TRBD1. CDR1 and CDR2 (germline): SEHNR, FQNEAQ (reference sequence). The CDR3 runs to 13 residues. The junction had 4 bases not matched to a gene; V was cut back by 5 bases and J by 6 bases. Written as DNA, the CDR3 is TGTGCCAGCAGCCCGACAGGGGGCGGCGAGCAGTACTTC. Amino acids: CASSPTGGGEQYF.

Ten or more counts support this clonotype. This chain uses TRBV12-3 or TRBV12-4 with TRBJ2-2, with TRBD2 matching over 15 bases. This CDR3 spans 17 amino acids. Germline trimming cut 1 base from V and 5 bases from J; bases unmatched to any gene: 2. For the CDR3, the DNA is TGTGCCAGCAGTTTAGAGGGACTAGCGGGAGGAACCGGGGAGCTGTTTTTT. Protein: CASSLEGLAGGTGELFF.

This clonotype came up many times. The rearrangement joins TRBV15 to TRBJ1-5; perhaps TRBD1 as D (5 bases). V gave up 0 bases and J gave up 0 bases, with 18 bases separating them. The CDR3 is 19 amino acids. Germline V lookup: CDR1 LNHNV, CDR2 YYDKDF (reference sequence). The CDR3 sequence is CATSRDREGTADSNQPQHF. The CDR3 DNA is TGTGCCACCAGCAGAGATCGGGAGGGGACTGCTGATAGCAATCAGCCCCAGCATTTT.

The genes are TRBV29-1 and TRBJ2-2, with 9 bases that match TRBD1. From germline, CDR1 is SQVTM and CDR2 ANQGSEA. The CDR3 is 17 amino acids. After removal of 2 bases from V and 1 base from J, the junction contained 8 bases not matched to a gene. The CDR3 nucleotides read TGCAGCGTTGAAAGGGTATTGGGACAGGGGAACACCGGGGAGCTGTTTTTT. Its protein product is CSVERVLGQGNTGELFF.

The gene calls are TRBV11-2 and TRBJ2-7; 13 bases align to TRBD2. Germline V CDR1 and CDR2: SGHAT, FQNNGV. The CDR3 sequence is 15 residues long. The V segment lost 5 bases and the J segment 3 bases; nucleotides outside the gene matches: 4. Here the CDR3 DNA reads TGTGCCAGCAGCCCAGGGACTAGCGGGGTCTACGAGCAGTACTTC. It codes for CASSPGTSGVYEQYF.

This clonotype was picked up many times. The gene calls are TRBV12-3 or TRBV12-4 and TRBJ2-3, with D unclear. Trimming stripped 5 bases from V and 8 bases from J, with 11 bases between. CDR3 length: 12 residues. The CDR3 DNA sequence: TGTGCCAGCAGTCCAAGACTGGGTACGCAGTATTTT. Amino acid sequence: CASSPRLGTQYF.

This clonotype was seen at least ten times. This chain connects TRBV11-1 to TRBJ2-1; a weak D match, TRBD1 (5 bases). This CDR3 has 18 residues. Trimming stripped 3 bases from V and 5 bases from J, with 23 bases between. The germline gives CDR1 SGHAT, CDR2 FQDESV (reference sequence). In nucleotides, the CDR3 is TGTGCCAGCAGCTTTAACACCCGCGCCGGTCAGGGCCACAATGAGCAGTTCTTC. Residues: CASSFNTRAGQGHNEQFF.

This clonotype was observed many times. The V and J genes are TRBV12-3 or TRBV12-4 and TRBJ1-2; TRBD1 aligns across 8 bases. The ends lost 4 bases at V and 9 bases at J; junction bases unmatched: 7. This CDR3 is 13 amino acids long. CDR3 sequence: CASSSLRQGRYTF. As DNA, the CDR3 is TGTGCCAGCAGTTCCCTCCGACAGGGGCGCTACACCTTC.

This clonotype was seen repeatedly, ten times or more. The J gene is TRBJ1-1, the V gene TRBV29-1, with D unresolved. V was trimmed by 6 bases and J by 5 bases, leaving 16 bases between them. The CDR3 is made up of 13 amino acids. Germline lookup yields CDR1 SQVTM and CDR2 ANQGSEA. CDR3 loop: CSVSGRMSTEAFF. CDR3 bases: TGCAGCGTCTCGGGAAGGATGAGTACTGAAGCTTTCTTT.

Many counts were recorded for this clonotype. V and J are TRBV27 and TRBJ2-7; D unresolved. Per germline, CDR1 MNHEY and CDR2 SMNVEV (reference sequence). The V and J ends lost 4 bases and 2 bases respectively, with 9 bases between them. This CDR3 has 13 amino acids. The CDR3 DNA is TGTGCCAGCAGTTCACCAGGAACCTACGAGCAGTACTTC. Amino acids: CASSSPGTYEQYF.

This clonotype came up many times. The genes are TRBV5-1 and TRBJ2-2; D may be TRBD1 or TRBD2 (6 bases each). The germline CDR1 and CDR2 sequences are SGHRS and YFSETQ. Trimming pared 1 base from V and 7 bases from J, leaving 14 bases between. This CDR3 spans 15 amino acids. CDR3 sequence (DNA): TGCGCCAGCAGCTTGCGGGGGCCGAGGGACGGGGAGCTGTTTTTT. Amino acids: CASSLRGPRDGELFF.

This clonotype was found many times. The chain is built from TRBV20-1 and TRBJ2-7; possibly TRBD1 for D (5 bases). The CDR3 extends over 13 amino acids. Germline CDR1 DFQATT, CDR2 SNEGSKA (reference sequence). The V gene lost 8 bases and the J gene lost 4 bases, with 18 bases spanning the gap. The CDR3 nucleotides read TGCAGTTTTCTCGCAGGGTTTGGTTACGAGCAGTACTTC. Amino acid sequence: CSFLAGFGYEQYF.

Of note for this clonotype: This may be a read error: a much more frequent sequence differs by one nucleotide. The conserved phenylalanine or tryptophan normally closing the CDR3 is absent here, so this likely arose from a read error. The V gene is TRBV11-2, the J gene TRBJ2-2, with D possibly TRBD1 on 5 matching bases. This CDR3 contains 13 residues. Germline V lookup: CDR1 SGHAT, CDR2 FQNNGV. The V end lost 5 bases, the J end lost 13 bases, and 17 bases lay between the germline ends. CDR3 residues: CASSLGEMRGLFS. CDR3 bases: TGTGCCAGCAGCCTAGGGGAAATGAGAGGGCTGTTTTCT.

This clonotype was counted at least ten times. V usage is TRBV3-1 and J usage is TRBJ2-3; 7 bases fit TRBD2. This CDR3 contains 15 residues. V was clipped by 0 bases and J by 3 bases; unmatched bases: 3. Germline values: CDR1 LGHDT, CDR2 YNNKEL (reference sequence). In DNA form, the CDR3 reads TGTGCCAGCAGCCAAGATTGGACTAGTACAGATACGCAGTATTTT. Encoded protein: CASSQDWTSTDTQYF.